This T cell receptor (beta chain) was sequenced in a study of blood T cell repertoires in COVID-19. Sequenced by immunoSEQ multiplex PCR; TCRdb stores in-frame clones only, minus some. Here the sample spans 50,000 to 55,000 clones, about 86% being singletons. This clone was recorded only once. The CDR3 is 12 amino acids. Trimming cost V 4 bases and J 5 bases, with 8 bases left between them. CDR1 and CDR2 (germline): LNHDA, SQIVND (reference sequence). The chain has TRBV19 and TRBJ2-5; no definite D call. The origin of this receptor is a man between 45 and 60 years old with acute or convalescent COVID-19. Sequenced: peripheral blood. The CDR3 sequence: CASSTPQETQYF. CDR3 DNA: TGTGCCAGTAGTACCCCTCAGGAGACCCAGTACTTC.